The clone carrying this T cell receptor beta chain has just a few counts. Antigen specificity is unknown. These data come from a study of identical twins. Study results and limitations: High-abundance cord blood beta clonotypes had fewer insertions; memory repertoires showed none.

Via MiXCR, TCRdb re-called the 5' RACE reads, giving one row per CDR3 protein. The data hold about 790,000 distinct CDR3 sequences, with around a sixth observed a single time. Trimming shortened V by 5 bases and J by 7 bases, and 11 bases separated the two germline ends. The CDR3 covers 12 residues. Germline-derived CDR1 and CDR2 are WSHSY and SAAADI. These data also featured in a second study, about T cells expressing NK-cell markers. That paper states: The TCR beta repertoires were obtained from sorted CD3+CD56+NKG2C+, CD3+CD56+NKG2C- and CD3+CD56-NKG2C+ T cells. Dominant NKG2C+ clonotypes in 6 or 7 donors made up about 1.0-7.0% of CD8+ T cells. The study did not resolve the HCMV specificity of expanded NKG2C+ T cell clones.

The clonotype originates from a woman aged 18-30 years in good health. Material: PBMCs. The genes are TRBV10-2 and TRBJ2-5, with a weak D call TRBD2 (6 bases). Written as DNA, the CDR3 is TGCGCCAGCAGTAATCCCGGGGGGACCCAGTACTTC. It specifies CASSNPGGTQYF.